These 11 T cell receptor beta chains originate from one sample sequenced in a study of blood T cell repertoires in COVID-19. TCRdb's table, derived via immunoSEQ multiplex PCR, lists solely in-frame clones and lacks some. In the table there are about 240,000 clones, about four fifths of which are singletons. The sequencing sample was made of peripheral blood. These receptors came from a man younger than 40 who had recovered from COVID-19.

The count of this clone is one. V gene TRBV5-1 combines with J gene TRBJ2-7; 8 bases are a match to TRBD1. CDR1 and CDR2 from the germline V gene are SGHRS and YFSETQ. With 0 bases clipped from V and 5 bases from J, the junction kept 4 bases outside the gene matches. The CDR3 consists of 14 residues. The CDR3 DNA reads TGCGCCAGCAGCTTGGGGACAGGGCTAAACGAGCAGTACGTC. It is translated as CASSLGTGLNEQYV.

This chain links TRBV7-2 with TRBJ2-5; no definite D call. Germline assignment: CDR1 SGHTA and CDR2 FQGNSA. The V end was cut by 1 base, the J end by 7 bases, with 10 bases between. The CDR3 covers 13 residues. As DNA, the CDR3 is TGTGCCAGCAGCTTAGGTACAGTCGGGACCCAGTACTTC. Translating it yields CASSLGTVGTQYF.

The chain recombines TRBV19 with TRBJ1-5; tentatively, D is TRBD1 (6 bases). V lost 7 bases and J lost 11, with 21 bases in between. The CDR3 covers 14 residues. CDR1 is LNHDA and CDR2 is SQIVND in the germline V gene (reference sequence). The CDR3 nucleotides read TGTGCCAGTACCCAGGACAGCCGAATCAGGGCCCAGCATTTT. Translated: CASTQDSRIRAQHF.

V gene TRBV7-9 combines with J gene TRBJ2-3; TRBD2 matches 8 bases. Germline CDR1 and CDR2: SEHNR and FQNEAQ (reference sequence). The J segment lost 2 bases and the V segment lost 8 bases, leaving 9 bases of the junction unmatched. This CDR3 spans 15 amino acids. In nucleotides, the CDR3 is TGTGCCAGCGCTCCCCGGGGGGGAAACACAGATACGCAGTATTTT. Translated, it gives CASAPRGGNTDTQYF.

The chain links TRBV6-1 to TRBJ2-2, with D uncertain. CDR1 is MNHNS and CDR2 is SASEGT in the germline V gene. CDR3 size: 13 residues. The V and J ends lost 3 bases and 3 bases respectively, with 5 bases between them. The DNA of the CDR3 is TGTGCCAGCAGTGACCGTGACACCGGGGAGCTGTTTTTT. Its protein is CASSDRDTGELFF.

This clone showed up just once. The rearrangement links TRBV7-9 to TRBJ2-4; TRBD1 matches at 7 bases. Germline CDR1 is SEHNR and CDR2 is FQNEAQ (reference sequence). The CDR3 length is 14 residues. Losses at the gene ends were 2 bases for V and 3 bases for J; bases not matched to a gene: 1. For the CDR3, the DNA is TGTGCCAGCAGCTTATCAGGGGGCAAAAACATTCAGTACTTC. Amino acids: CASSLSGGKNIQYF. Filled out from reference TRBV7-9 and TRBJ2-4, the complete variable domain reads DTGVSQNPRHKITKRGQNVTFRCDPISEHNRLYWYRQTLGQGPEFLTYFQNEAQLEKSRLLSDRFSAERPKGSFSTLEIQRTEQGDSAMYLCASSLSGGKNIQYFGAGTRLSVL.

The rearrangement uses TRBV6-1 and TRBJ2-7; D not resolved. CDR1 and CDR2 from the germline V gene are MNHNS and SASEGT. This CDR3 is built from 13 residues. V was shortened by 2 bases and J by 0 bases, with 5 bases between the two germline ends. The CDR3 coding sequence is TGTGCCAGCAGTGAATACAGCTCCTACGAGCAGTACGTC. As protein: CASSEYSSYEQYV.

This clone was picked up a small number of times. CDR3 sequence reads: CASSHTANYGYTF. As DNA, the CDR3 is TGCGCCAGCAGCCATACAGCCAACTATGGCTACACCTTC. This chain connects TRBV4-1 to TRBJ1-2, with D unclear. This CDR3 spans 13 amino acids. Germline lookup yields CDR1 MGHRA and CDR2 YSYEKL. Trimming left V 3 bases short and J 2 bases short, with 7 bases between.

DNA of the CDR3: TGTGCCAGCAGCAAAGAGGAGGGAAATAATTCACCCCTCCACTTT. Translating it yields CASSKEEGNNSPLHF. The chain combines TRBV21-1 with TRBJ1-6. TRBV21-1 is marked as a pseudogene. The CDR3 is 15 amino acids.

The chain carries TRBV12-1 and TRBJ1-6; the table's D gene call, TRBD1, was not cross checked with the DNA. TRBV12-1 is a documented pseudogene. The CDR3 is 14 residues long. The CDR3 DNA reads as TGTGCCAGCAGCTTTGAAGGGGTATGGGGACCCCTCCACTTT. It codes for CASSFEGVWGPLHF.

A word on this clone: Other DNA sequences in the sample encode the same CDR3. The CDR3 DNA follows: TGTGCCAGCAGTCTAGGACAGGGGTATGAAAAACTGTTTTTT. Amino acids: CASSLGQGYEKLFF. V and J are TRBV28 and TRBJ1-4; the match to TRBD1 covers 9 bases. The CDR3 length is 14 residues. The junction had 4 bases not matched to a gene; V was cut back by 5 bases and J by 6 bases. Germline V CDR1 and CDR2: MDHEN, SYDVKM. The entire variable domain, with the rest obtained from reference TRBV28 and TRBJ1-4, is as follows: DVKVTQSSRYLVKRTGEKVFLECVQDMDHENMFWYRQDPGLGLRLIYFSYDVKMKEKGDIPEGYSVSREKKERFSLILESASTNQTSMYLCASSLGQGYEKLFFGSGTQLSVL.